Shown below are 19 T cell receptor beta chains from a single sample sequenced in a study of blood T cell repertoires in COVID-19. The data were produced by immunoSEQ multiplex PCR, yet TCRdb's version contains in-frame clones alone and is incomplete. In the table there are under 250,000 clones, 84% of which are singletons. The sequenced sample consisted of peripheral blood. These receptors originate from a man aged 50-59 years with active or convalescent COVID-19.

This chain connects TRBV4-1 to TRBJ2-1; 12 positions match TRBD2. The CDR3 contains 17 residues. Germline CDR1 reads MGHRA; CDR2 reads YSYEKL. Germline trimming cut 3 bases from V and 7 bases from J; bases unmatched to any gene: 10. The CDR3 is CASSHDATSGSLNEQFF. DNA of the CDR3: TGCGCCAGCAGCCATGACGCGACTAGCGGGAGCTTAAATGAGCAGTTCTTC.

This chain joins TRBV7-9 and TRBJ2-1, with 9 bases fitting TRBD2. V dropped 1 base and J dropped 12; count of bases not matched to a gene: 13. This CDR3 has 16 amino acids. Germline V lookup: CDR1 SEHNR, CDR2 FQNEAQ (reference sequence). The CDR3 bases are TGTGCCAGCAGCTTAGGACTAGCGGCTGCTGAGGGAGGGCAGTTCTTC. Encoded protein: CASSLGLAAAEGGQFF.

A few counts support this clone. CDR3 region: CASSLGTGSYEQYV. The CDR3 DNA follows: TGTGCCAGCTCACTCGGGACAGGGTCCTACGAGCAGTACGTC. The chain is built from TRBV18 and TRBJ2-7; TRBD1 aligns across 9 bases. This CDR3 is 14 amino acids long. V lost 4 bases and J lost 1; bases outside the gene matches: 2. The germline CDR1 and CDR2 sequences are KGHSH and LQKENI.

V gene TRBV6-5 combines with J gene TRBJ2-5; 8 bases agree with TRBD2. CDR1 and CDR2 (germline): MNHEY, SVGAGI. CDR3 length equals 14 residues. V lost 5 bases and J lost 5; bases outside the gene matches: 7. In DNA, the CDR3 is TGTGCCAGCAGTCCCCGGGGGGGAGTGGAGACCCAGTACTTC. Translating it yields CASSPRGGVETQYF.

The chain uses TRBV4-1 and TRBJ1-6; TRBD1 is a possible D gene (5 bases). Looked up from germline, CDR1 is MGHRA and CDR2 is YSYEKL. Trimming stripped 1 base from V and 10 bases from J, with 20 bases between. The CDR3 runs to 17 residues. The CDR3 reads CASSQGYGGTVNSPLHF. In nucleotides, the CDR3 is TGCGCCAGCAGCCAAGGGTACGGGGGGACCGTCAACTCACCCCTCCACTTT.

This chain uses TRBV6-5 with TRBJ1-4, with TRBD1 matching 7 bases. The CDR3 has 14 residues. The J segment lost 8 bases and the V segment lost 6 bases, leaving 9 bases of the junction unmatched. Germline lookup yields CDR1 MNHEY and CDR2 SVGAGI. CDR3 in DNA: TGTGCCAGCAGGAAGGGGGCGCGTAGAGAAAAACTGTTTTTT. Translating it yields CASRKGARREKLFF.

The chain is built from TRBV7-3 and TRBJ2-2; 11 positions agree with TRBD2. V lost 5 bases, J lost 5 bases, and 7 bases stayed unmatched. The length of the CDR3 is 16 residues. Germline CDR1 SGHTA, CDR2 FQGTGA. CDR3 region: CASSPIAGGGTGELFF. CDR3 in DNA: TGTGCCAGCAGCCCGATAGCGGGAGGGGGGACCGGGGAGCTGTTTTTT.

This chain links TRBV19 with TRBJ2-1; D may be TRBD2 (6 bases). V lost 3 bases to trimming and J lost 2 bases, with 11 bases between them. The CDR3 contains 15 residues. Germline V CDR1 and CDR2: LNHDA, SQIVND (reference sequence). The CDR3 DNA reads as TGTGCCAGTAGTATTGGGACGGGAGCCTACAATGAGCAGTTCTTC. It codes for CASSIGTGAYNEQFF.

V gene TRBV21-1 combines with J gene TRBJ1-4. TRBV21-1 is designated a pseudogene. The CDR3 spans 11 residues. Written as DNA, the CDR3 is TGCCGTTCCGGGTACGCTGAAAAACTGTTTTTT. Its translation: CRSGYAEKLFF.

The chain is built from TRBV7-3 and TRBJ2-2; 9 nucleotides match TRBD2. V lost 2 bases, J lost 5 bases, and 3 bases stayed unmatched. The CDR3 covers 15 residues. Looked up from germline, CDR1 is SGHTA and CDR2 is FQGTGA. CDR3 DNA: TGTGCCAGCAGCTTAGAGGCGGGAGGGACCGGGGAGCTGTTTTTT. Translating it yields CASSLEAGGTGELFF. Supplemented by reference TRBV7-3 and TRBJ2-2, the full variable domain reads GAGVSQTPSNKVTEKGKYVELRCDPISGHTALYWYRQSLGQGPEFLIYFQGTGAADDSGLPNDRFFAVRPEGSVSTLKIQRTERGDSAVYLCASSLEAGGTGELFFGEGSRLTVL.

This clone came up once. The CDR3 here is CATSLAGTWETQYF. The CDR3 DNA follows: TGTGCCACCAGCTTAGCGGGGACTTGGGAGACCCAGTACTTC. This chain connects TRBV15 to TRBJ2-5, with TRBD2 matching 8 bases. J lost 5 bases, V lost 5 bases, and 7 bases had no gene match. The CDR3 is made up of 14 amino acids. Germline CDR1 and CDR2: LNHNV and YYDKDF (reference sequence). Filled out from reference TRBV15 and TRBJ2-5, the complete variable domain reads DAMVIQNPRYQVTQFGKPVTLSCSQTLNHNVMYWYQQKSSQAPKLLFHYYDKDFNNEADTPDNFQSRRPNTSFCFLDIRSPGLGDTAMYLCATSLAGTWETQYFGPGTRLLVL.

V gene TRBV27 combines with J gene TRBJ1-1; no firm D call. Trimming removed 0 bases at V and 1 base at J, with 12 bases between. This CDR3 spans 16 amino acids. Germline V gene sequence: CDR1 MNHEY, CDR2 SMNVEV (reference sequence). The CDR3 region has the DNA TGTGCCAGCAGTTTATCGAGGGAAGGGCGGAACACTGAAGCTTTCTTT. It specifies CASSLSREGRNTEAFF.

V usage is TRBV5-1 and J usage is TRBJ1-4; D perhaps matches TRBD1 (5 bases). The CDR3 runs to 17 residues. CDR1 is SGHRS and CDR2 is YFSETQ in the germline V gene. Trimming took 1 base from V and 6 from J, leaving 19 bases between them. The DNA for the CDR3 is TGCGCCAGCAGCTTGACGCAGGGAAGGGTTCCTGATGAAAAACTGTTTTTT. It encodes CASSLTQGRVPDEKLFF.

V and J are TRBV13 and TRBJ1-1; possible D gene TRBD1, 5 bases. CDR3 size: 14 residues. V was pared by 6 bases and J by 5 bases, with 16 bases between. CDR1 and CDR2 from the germline V gene are PRHDT and FYEKMQ (reference sequence). The CDR3 DNA follows: TGTGCCAGCAGAATAACCCTGGGGGGGACTGAAGCTTTCTTT. Amino acid sequence: CASRITLGGTEAFF.

The CDR3, as DNA: TGCAGTGCTAGTCCCAGGGGGCTTAACTATGGCTACACCTTC. This sequence encodes CSASPRGLNYGYTF. V is TRBV20-1 and J is TRBJ1-2; TRBD1 matches at 8 bases. Trimming took 3 bases from V and 1 from J; bases not matched to a gene: 4. Germline-derived CDR1 and CDR2 are DFQATT and SNEGSKA (reference sequence). The CDR3 is 14 amino acids.

The chain joins TRBV6-1 to TRBJ1-5, with D tentatively TRBD1 (5 bases). Trimming pared 3 bases from V and 2 bases from J, leaving 23 bases between. CDR3 length: 19 amino acids. CDR1 MNHNS and CDR2 SASEGT come from the germline V gene. CDR3 loop: CASSDSRDSLLGGNQPQHF. For the CDR3, the DNA is TGTGCCAGCAGTGATAGTCGGGACTCTTTATTGGGGGGCAATCAGCCCCAGCATTTT.

Remarks on this clone: Additional DNA sequences in this sample encode the identical CDR3. The rearrangement links TRBV5-1 to TRBJ2-3; TRBD2 might be the D (5 bases). The germline gives CDR1 SGHRS, CDR2 YFSETQ. Trimming shortened V by 0 bases and J by 4 bases, and 9 bases separated the two germline ends. The CDR3 is 14 amino acids. CDR3 in amino acids: CASSLGGLADTQYF. CDR3 sequence (DNA): TGCGCCAGCAGCTTGGGAGGGCTGGCAGATACGCAGTATTTT. Full variable domain (outside the CDR3, taken from reference TRBV5-1 and TRBJ2-3): KAGVTQTPRYLIKTRGQQVTLSCSPISGHRSVSWYQQTPGQGLQFLFEYFSETQRNKGNFPGRFSGRQFSNSRSEMNVSTLELGDSALYLCASSLGGLADTQYFGPGTRLTVL.

This clone was counted a single time. The rearrangement uses TRBV10-3 and TRBJ2-1, with TRBD2 identical over 7 bases. The CDR3 runs to 11 residues. Trimming cost V 10 bases and J 7 bases; bases outside gene matches: 4. Looked up from germline, CDR1 is ENHRY and CDR2 is SYGVKD. The CDR3 DNA follows: TGTGCCACACTAGCGTTGAATGAGCAGTTCTTC. Its protein is CATLALNEQFF.

This sequence joins TRBV10-3 and TRBJ2-2; maybe TRBD1 (6 bases). The CDR3 is 13 residues long. V lost 5 bases to trimming and J lost 5 bases, with 9 bases between them. Germline CDR1 ENHRY, CDR2 SYGVKD. CDR3 residues: CAISYTGTGELFF. The CDR3 DNA is TGTGCCATCAGTTACACAGGGACCGGGGAGCTGTTTTTT.